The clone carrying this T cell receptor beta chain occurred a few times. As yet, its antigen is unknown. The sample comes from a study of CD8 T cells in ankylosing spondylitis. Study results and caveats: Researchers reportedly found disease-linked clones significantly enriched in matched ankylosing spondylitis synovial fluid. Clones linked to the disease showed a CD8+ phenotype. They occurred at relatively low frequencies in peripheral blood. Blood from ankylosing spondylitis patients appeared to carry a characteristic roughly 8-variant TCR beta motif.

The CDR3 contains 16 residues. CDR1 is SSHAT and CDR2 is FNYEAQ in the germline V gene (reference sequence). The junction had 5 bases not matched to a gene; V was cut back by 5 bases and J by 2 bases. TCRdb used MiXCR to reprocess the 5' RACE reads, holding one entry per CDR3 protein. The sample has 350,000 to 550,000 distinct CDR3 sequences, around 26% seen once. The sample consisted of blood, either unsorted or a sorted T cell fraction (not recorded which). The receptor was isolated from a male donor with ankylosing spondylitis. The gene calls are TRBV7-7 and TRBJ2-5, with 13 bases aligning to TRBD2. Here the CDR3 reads CASSQLAGGYQETQYF. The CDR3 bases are TGTGCCAGCAGCCAACTAGCGGGAGGGTATCAAGAGACCCAGTACTTC. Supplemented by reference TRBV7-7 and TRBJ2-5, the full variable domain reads GAGVSQSPRYKVTKRGQDVTLRCDPISSHATLYWYQQALGQGPEFLTYFNYEAQPDKSGLPSDRFSAERPEGSISTLTIQRTEQRDSAMYRCASSQLAGGYQETQYFGPGTRLLVL.